Sequencing of this T cell receptor beta chain was carried out in a study of shared clonotypes between healthy human individuals (dated by TCRdb to about 2020). Background on the whole study: Three men and a couple of women, aged 18 to 49 years, made up the cohort. Per donor, leukapheresis produced somewhere between about 0.85 and 8.9 billion PBMCs. Libraries were prepared and TCR repertoires were sequenced by different laboratories using diverse techniques, in order to increase sequencing depth and limit assay-specific biases. The study deeply sequenced blood TCR repertoires of about 5 healthy adults to estimate repertoire size and the extent of clonotype sharing between individuals. For each donor, three plates each were used for CD4 naive and CD4 memory, two plates were used for CD8 naive, and one plate was used for CD8 memory.

TCR CDR3 regions were amplified from genomic DNA by multiplex PCR using the deep immunoSEQ assay. Extracted genomic DNA from each cell subset was spread evenly across all wells of several immunoSEQ 96-well plates, with each plate serving as a replicate. For sorted subsets, each replicate PCR was loaded with about 200 ng genomic DNA, equivalent to approximately 27,000 T cell genomes. The purified libraries were quantified using a Qubit 3.0 fluorometer, sized with a Bioanalyzer 2100, and then quantified again using the KAPA Library Quantification kit. Every immunoSEQ 96-well plate was sequenced on a dedicated single-read 150-cycle Illumina NextSeq 550 flow cell. The source study handled its data this way. Because the immunoSEQ output held only junctional sequences and lacked quality scores, the filtering could not match the filtering applied to full-length reads. To assign V/J genes and CDR3, sequences were annotated against IMGT germline references using PyIR, a Python wrapper for IgBLAST v1.9. Reads were filtered out if the reads had weak V/J assignments (E-value above 1e-6), no CDR3, stop codons, out-of-frame junctions, or ambiguous translated residues. V3J clonotypes were defined by identical inferred V gene, J gene, and CDR3 amino acid sequence. To compute the percentage overlap between repertoires, the number of shared unique clonotypes was divided by the size of the smaller repertoire. Richness of each repertoire was evaluated using RTK rarefaction, the Chao1 estimator, and Recon v2.1 estimates of unobserved clonotypes. OLGA was used to compute generation probabilities for all TCRbeta clonotypes that the gDNA method yielded from four donors. TCRdb took over this immuneACCESS table, retaining in-frame rearrangements with V and J assigned. Such tables are incomplete; in checked studies, under half of the missing clones stem from an unresolved V gene, and the remainder is unexplained. That table gives V, J and clone size, and the DNA gave D and trimming. The sample data list approximately 530,000 clones, and roughly 95% of these were observed just once. About 0.059% of the sample rests with the top ten.

Germline trimming: 3 bases from V, 6 bases from J; junction bases outside gene matches: 13. From the cysteine through the phenylalanine, the CDR3 covers 16 amino acids. Here the CDR3 DNA is all that survives: 48 bases in frame from base 1. CDR1 and CDR2, looked up from the germline V gene, are KGHSH and LQKENI. Donors were healthy HIV-negative adults with no recently reported acute infections or vaccinations. Every donor was a Caucasian adult living in Nashville, Tennessee, USA. CD4+ T cells were enriched by magnetic negative selection; naive cells were then positively selected on CD45RA, and the negative fraction formed the memory subset. Blood was collected by leukapheresis, and PBMCs were isolated by Ficoll-Histopaque density gradient centrifugation and then cryopreserved in liquid nitrogen vapor phase. Purity and quantity of every magnetically sorted T cell population were checked by analytical flow cytometry. Genomic DNA was isolated from every sorted fraction and measured by UV absorbance on a Nanodrop 2000c.

Worth noting for this clone: Its antigen target is currently unknown. No base quality values were provided; no much bigger clone lies one nucleotide off.

Findings and caveats that apply to the study as a whole: Sharing across four donors was observed for around 5% of naive CD4, over 3% of naive CD8, roughly 2.4% of memory CD4, and over 0.3% of memory CD8 clonotypes. Pairwise subsampling indicated that sequencing depth was expected to affect the degree of clonotype sharing among donors. Compared with non-shared clonotypes, the clonotypes found in all four sorted-subset donors had higher generation probabilities. Sampling was restricted to blood, and TCR repertoires in tissue are likely to differ from TCR repertoires in blood. Rarefaction of sorted-subset datasets indicated incomplete sequencing despite the large sequencing depth. The genetic and exposure-history diversity represented was limited by the small number of donors. Naive subsets generally had larger estimated clonotype richness than memory subsets.

Sequences were obtained from naive CD4+ T cells sorted from blood. This sample's cell subset or site label indicates: CD45RA+ positively selected. This clonotype was sampled from a young woman in good health. The sequence is built from TRBV18 and TRBJ1-2; TRBD1 aligns with 7 central bases. The CDR3 reads as follows: CASSPRQTGDSDGYTF. Here is the DNA: TGTGCCAGCTCACCGAGACAAACAGGGGATTCCGATGGCTACACCTTC.